The sample holds one count of the clone carrying this TCR beta chain. This entry is derived from a study of blood T cell repertoires in COVID-19. CDR3 length: 13 amino acids. Trimming took off 3 bases at V and 4 bases at J, with 9 bases between the two ends. Germline V gives CDR1 SGHDN, CDR2 FVKESK. The table came from immunoSEQ multiplex PCR; TCRdb's copy has only in-frame clones and leaves some out. The table lists over 350,000 clones, roughly nine tenths of them singletons. Sequenced material: PBMCs or T cells enriched from blood (not recorded which). The clonotype was recovered from a woman between 40 and 50 years old who had been exposed to COVID-19. The rearrangement joins TRBV14 to TRBJ1-2; D might be TRBD1 (5 bases). The CDR3 spells CASSHRVSYGYTF. Here the CDR3 DNA reads TGTGCCAGCAGCCACAGGGTTAGCTATGGCTACACCTTC.